What follows are 18 T cell receptor beta chains derived from one specimen sequenced in a study of blood T cell repertoires in COVID-19. Profiling relied on immunoSEQ multiplex PCR, and the TCRdb table lists in-frame clones only, not all of them. The sample lists 130,000 to 150,000 clones, approximately 82% seen once, with roughly a tenth in the top ten. The sequencing sample was made of peripheral blood. The source of these receptors is a man in his fifties or sixties with active or convalescent COVID-19.

This clone was counted at least ten times. The V call is TRBV27, the J call TRBJ1-5, with 9 bases fitting TRBD1. Unmatched junction bases numbered 12, after V lost 6 bases and J lost 6 bases. Germline V lookup: CDR1 MNHEY, CDR2 SMNVEV (reference sequence). This CDR3 is 16 amino acids long. CDR3 protein: CASSTLTGGAGQPQHF. CDR3 DNA sequence: TGTGCCAGCAGCACTTTAACAGGGGGCGCGGGTCAGCCCCAGCATTTT.

The chain has TRBV30 and TRBJ2-4; weak D call: TRBD2 (6 bases). The CDR3 contains 15 residues. Trimming left V 8 bases short and J 7 bases short, with 24 bases between. CDR1 and CDR2 (germline): GTSNPN, SVGIG (reference sequence). The CDR3: CAGSTTREFGNIQYF. The CDR3, as DNA: TGTGCCGGAAGCACTACTCGGGAGTTCGGGAACATTCAGTACTTC.

The table lists this clone with many counts. The chain is built from TRBV10-3 and TRBJ1-2; 7 bases align to TRBD1. Germline lookup yields CDR1 ENHRY and CDR2 SYGVKD. The V gene end was trimmed by 0 bases and the J gene end by 8 bases; junction bases not matched to a gene: 6. CDR3 size: 14 residues. The CDR3 region is CAISESDRAVGYTF. Here the CDR3 DNA reads TGTGCCATCAGTGAGTCCGACAGGGCTGTCGGCTACACCTTC.

The chain couples TRBV11-3 to TRBJ2-2, with TRBD2 matching 7 bases. CDR3 length: 17 residues. CDR1 SGHNT and CDR2 YENEEA come from the germline V gene. With V trimmed by 3 bases and J by 6 bases, 13 bases remained unmatched. The CDR3 here is CASSLASRLAPPGELFF. The CDR3 nucleotides read TGTGCCAGCAGCTTGGCGAGCCGACTAGCCCCCCCCGGGGAGCTGTTTTTT.

The rearrangement uses TRBV19 and TRBJ2-3; 7 nucleotides match TRBD2. Germline V CDR1 and CDR2: LNHDA, SQIVND (reference sequence). The CDR3 is made up of 17 amino acids. V lost 7 bases to trimming and J lost 0 bases; unmatched junction nucleotides: 13. The CDR3 nucleotides read TGTGCCAGTAAGGATTCCGGACTAGACACTAGCACAGATACGCAGTATTTT. Translation gives CASKDSGLDTSTDTQYF.

V gene TRBV28 combines with J gene TRBJ1-5, with D possibly being TRBD1 (5 bases). This CDR3 has 12 amino acids. The V gene lost 6 bases and the J gene lost 6 bases, with 9 bases spanning the gap. CDR1 is MDHEN and CDR2 is SYDVKM in the germline V gene. Written as DNA, the CDR3 is TGTGCCAGCAGGGCAGGGTCTCAGCCCCAGCATTTT. It yields the protein CASRAGSQPQHF. Full variable domain (rest looked up from reference TRBV28 and TRBJ1-5): DVKVTQSSRYLVKRTGEKVFLECVQDMDHENMFWYRQDPGLGLRLIYFSYDVKMKEKGDIPEGYSVSREKKERFSLILESASTNQTSMYLCASRAGSQPQHFGDGTRLSIL.

This sequence joins TRBV7-2 and TRBJ1-1, with 7 nucleotides matching TRBD1. Germline V CDR1 and CDR2: SGHTA, FQGNSA. J gave up 4 bases and V 6 bases, and 5 bases lay outside the gene matches. The CDR3 covers 13 residues. This CDR3 reads CASRSQGTTEAFF. As DNA, the CDR3 is TGTGCCAGCAGGTCACAGGGGACCACTGAAGCTTTCTTT.

This clone was seen more than once but under ten times. CDR3 coding DNA: TGTGCCAGCAGTTGGGGCACGCCGTACCACGAGCAGTACGTC. It yields the protein CASSWGTPYHEQYV. V usage is TRBV6-2 or TRBV6-3 and J usage is TRBJ2-7, with a possible D match to TRBD1 (5 bases). This CDR3 comprises 14 residues. Germline values: CDR1 MNHEY, CDR2 SVGEGT. Between the trimmed V and J ends, which lost 4 bases and 5 bases, there was a span of 15 bases.

The V and J genes are TRBV28 and TRBJ1-4, with D perhaps matching TRBD1 (6 bases). CDR1 and CDR2 (germline): MDHEN, SYDVKM. The germline V and J ends were trimmed by 6 bases and 0 bases, with 11 bases remaining between them. The CDR3 runs 15 residues. The CDR3, as DNA: TGTGCCAGCAGCCCGAGGACAGCAACTAATGAAAAACTGTTTTTT. Translating it yields CASSPRTATNEKLFF.

The V gene is TRBV5-5, the J gene TRBJ1-2; 7 nucleotides agree with TRBD1. Germline V gene sequence: CDR1 SGHKS, CDR2 YYEKEE (reference sequence). The CDR3 totals 15 residues. The trim removed 3 bases at V and 3 bases at J, leaving 8 bases unmatched. CDR3 sequence: CASSSRQGGDYGYTF. The CDR3 nucleotides are TGTGCCAGCAGCTCGCGACAGGGAGGAGACTATGGCTACACCTTC.

This clone was counted only a few times. The CDR3 reads CAWSVGGRDNEQFF. The DNA of the CDR3 is TGTGCCTGGAGTGTGGGGGGAAGGGACAATGAGCAGTTCTTC. The V and J genes are TRBV30 and TRBJ2-1; D is possibly TRBD2 (6 bases). This CDR3 has 14 residues. CDR1 and CDR2 from the germline V gene are GTSNPN and SVGIG (reference sequence). The V and J ends lost 0 bases and 5 bases respectively, with 11 bases between them.

The gene calls are TRBV5-8 and TRBJ1-1, with TRBD1 identical over 9 bases. The germline gives CDR1 SGHTS, CDR2 YDEGEE. This CDR3 is built from 18 residues. The V and J ends lost 3 bases and 5 bases, in that order; junction bases with no gene match: 17. The chain's CDR3 is CASSSRITGGGFSTEAFF. The CDR3 DNA reads as TGTGCCAGCAGCTCAAGAATAACAGGGGGCGGTTTTTCGACTGAAGCTTTCTTT.

CDR3 loop: CASRSSTGAFTEAFF. The CDR3 DNA reads as TGTGCCAGCAGGTCCTCCACAGGGGCGTTCACTGAAGCTTTCTTT. This chain uses TRBV6-6 with TRBJ1-1; TRBD1 matches at 7 bases. The CDR3 covers 15 residues. Germline loops: CDR1 MNHNY, CDR2 SVGAGI (reference sequence). The junction had 11 bases not matched to a gene; V was cut back by 6 bases and J by 4 bases.

The genes are TRBV4-3 and TRBJ1-1, with 7 bases fitting TRBD1. V dropped 0 bases and J dropped 5; count of bases not matched to a gene: 6. Germline values: CDR1 LGHNA, CDR2 YSLEER. This CDR3 has 15 amino acids. Here the CDR3 reads CASSQETGTPTEAFF. Here the CDR3 DNA reads TGCGCCAGCAGCCAAGAGACAGGGACCCCAACTGAAGCTTTCTTT.

In this sample, this clone turned up once. This rearrangement joins TRBV24-1 to TRBJ2-2; D remains ambiguous. Per the germline V gene, CDR1 is KGHDR and CDR2 is SFDVKD. The CDR3 runs 16 residues. V lost 1 base and J 0 bases, leaving 8 bases between the germline ends. The CDR3 loop is CATSDFGQTNTGELFF. Written as DNA, the CDR3 is TGTGCCACCAGTGATTTTGGGCAGACGAACACCGGGGAGCTGTTTTTT.

The genes are TRBV6-2 or TRBV6-3 and TRBJ2-5; the match to TRBD2 covers 11 bases. V dropped 2 bases and J dropped 1; count of bases not matched to a gene: 9. This CDR3 region has 18 residues. CDR1 MNHEY and CDR2 SVGEGT come from the germline V gene. The CDR3 loop is CASSYPGGLAGSQETQYF. DNA for the CDR3: TGTGCCAGCAGTTACCCGGGTGGACTAGCGGGCAGCCAAGAGACCCAGTACTTC.

The rearrangement joins TRBV14 to TRBJ1-2; no clear D. The CDR3 has 14 amino acids. Looked up from germline, CDR1 is SGHDN and CDR2 is FVKESK. V dropped 3 bases and J dropped 2 bases, with 10 bases sitting between them. CDR3 region: CASSHWTGNYGYTF. The CDR3, as DNA: TGTGCCAGCAGCCATTGGACGGGGAACTATGGCTACACCTTC.

This clone has just one count. The chain is built from TRBV5-1 and TRBJ2-7, with D possibly being TRBD1 (6 bases). The germline gives CDR1 SGHRS, CDR2 YFSETQ. Trimming took 2 bases from V and 4 from J, leaving 13 bases between them. The CDR3 extends over 14 amino acids. Written as DNA, the CDR3 is TGCGCCAGCAGCTTTCACCATCAGGGGTACGAGCAGTACGTC. Translating it yields CASSFHHQGYEQYV.